The 12 T cell receptor beta chains below were found in one sample sequenced in a study of blood T cell dynamics during melanoma immunotherapy (dated by TCRdb to 2019 to 2021). Library preparation was by the immunoSEQ multiplex PCR assay. As stored in TCRdb, this immuneACCESS dataset retains in-frame rearrangements with V and J assigned. A fraction of the clones does not appear; measured against another copy, unresolved V genes explain less than half of the discrepancy, and the remainder lacks a known reason. This sample holds around 180 clones; roughly 91% were observed only once. Together, the top ten hold around 9% of the sample. Reading the label with the study, this specimen's time point is: pre-treatment baseline. The source was naive CD8+ T cells from blood, collected from a patient treated with checkpoint blockade. These receptors all stem from a human donor with melanoma.

This clone came up once. The chain combines TRBV5-6 with TRBJ2-1; tentative D call: TRBD2 (5 bases). CDR1 SGHDT and CDR2 YYEEEE come from the germline V gene. V was pared by 4 bases and J by 1 base, with 15 bases between. This CDR3 has 16 residues. The CDR3 here is CASSHRDPGSYNEQFF. The CDR3 DNA is TGTGCCAGCAGCCACCGGGATCCGGGGTCCTACAATGAGCAGTTCTTC.

The chain is built from TRBV18 and TRBJ2-1, with D perhaps being TRBD1 or TRBD2 (7 bases each). Trimming removed 3 bases at V and 7 bases at J, with 13 bases between. From germline, CDR1 is KGHSH and CDR2 LQKENI. The CDR3 runs to 14 residues. This chain's CDR3 is CASSPYRGGNEQFF. CDR3 DNA: TGTGCCAGCTCACCTTACAGGGGAGGGAATGAGCAGTTCTTC.

The V call is TRBV2, the J call TRBJ2-7, with D maybe TRBD1 (5 bases). Germline CDR1 SNHLY, CDR2 FYNNEI. CDR3 length: 14 amino acids. V lost 6 bases and J 2 bases, leaving 14 bases between the germline ends. The CDR3 loop is CASRPETVTYEQYF. In DNA, the CDR3 is TGTGCCAGCAGACCTGAGACAGTTACCTACGAGCAGTACTTC.

The chain uses TRBV28 and TRBJ2-7; TRBD2 matches at 7 bases. Germline-derived CDR1 and CDR2 are MDHEN and SYDVKM. V was pared by 3 bases and J by 0 bases, with 2 bases of the junction left unmatched. The CDR3 is 14 amino acids. The CDR3 bases are TGTGCCAGCAGTTTGGGAGGGTACTCCTACGAGCAGTACTTC. Its protein product is CASSLGGYSYEQYF.

V is TRBV4-1 and J is TRBJ2-2, with D uncertain. The CDR3 extends over 16 amino acids. The germline V and J ends were trimmed by 4 bases and 0 bases, with 12 bases remaining between them. Germline V gives CDR1 MGHRA, CDR2 YSYEKL. The CDR3 DNA reads TGCGCCAGCAGCCTGGGGTTGGCAGCGAACACCGGGGAGCTGTTTTTT. Protein sequence: CASSLGLAANTGELFF.

The chain couples TRBV9 to TRBJ2-2; D is uncertain. Germline CDR1 and CDR2: SGDLS and YYNGEE. The CDR3 has 13 amino acids. Trimming pared 0 bases from V and 6 bases from J, leaving 6 bases between. The CDR3 DNA is TGTGCCAGCAGCGTAGATGTCCCCGGGGAGCTGTTTTTT. It specifies CASSVDVPGELFF.

The chain combines TRBV5-4 with TRBJ2-2, with 7 bases that match TRBD2. The trim removed 1 base at V and 6 bases at J, leaving 9 bases unmatched. Germline CDR1 reads SGHNT; CDR2 reads YYREEE (reference sequence). The CDR3 has 16 residues. CDR3 loop: CASSLQEGGSPGELFF. The CDR3 coding sequence is TGTGCCAGCAGCTTGCAGGAGGGCGGGAGCCCCGGGGAGCTGTTTTTT.

This clone came up once. The V and J genes are TRBV4-1 and TRBJ2-3, with D possibly matching TRBD2 (6 bases). Germline CDR1 is MGHRA and CDR2 is YSYEKL. CDR3 length: 14 residues. V gave up 3 bases and J gave up 5 bases, with 12 bases separating them. The CDR3 nucleotides are TGCGCCAGCAGCCAGGAGGGAAGGGGAGATACGCAGTATTTT. Its translation is CASSQEGRGDTQYF.

The V gene is TRBV19, the J gene TRBJ2-2; 10 bases fit TRBD1. Per the germline V gene, CDR1 is LNHDA and CDR2 is SQIVND (reference sequence). The CDR3 contains 16 residues. V lost 10 bases to trimming and J lost 4 bases; unmatched junction nucleotides: 12. This CDR3 reads CATGGPGQGITGELFF. CDR3 nucleotide sequence: TGTGCCACCGGAGGGCCGGGACAGGGGATCACCGGGGAGCTGTTTTTT.

CDR3 sequence: CASSLTGGKETQYF. Here the CDR3 DNA reads TGTGCCAGCAGCTTAACAGGGGGCAAAGAGACCCAGTACTTC. The J gene is TRBJ2-5, the V gene TRBV11-2; 9 positions agree with TRBD1. Germline values: CDR1 SGHAT, CDR2 FQNNGV. The CDR3 length is 14 residues. The V segment lost 2 bases and the J segment 3 bases; nucleotides outside the gene matches: 1.

The rearrangement uses TRBV4-2 and TRBJ1-6, with 8 bases fitting TRBD1. The CDR3 length is 15 residues. V shed 0 bases and J 7 bases; nucleotides not matched to a gene: 2. Germline CDR1 and CDR2: LGHNA and YNFKEQ. The CDR3 reads CASSQEDRGNSPLHF. The CDR3 DNA reads TGTGCCAGCAGCCAAGAAGACAGGGGAAATTCACCCCTCCACTTT.

The chain couples TRBV2 to TRBJ2-7; 7 nucleotides match TRBD2. V was pared by 11 bases and J by 3 bases, with 7 bases of the junction left unmatched. The CDR3 runs to 12 residues. Germline V gene sequence: CDR1 SNHLY, CDR2 FYNNEI. As DNA, the CDR3 is TGTGCCTCCCACGGGGGGAACTACGAGCAGTACTTC. It specifies CASHGGNYEQYF.